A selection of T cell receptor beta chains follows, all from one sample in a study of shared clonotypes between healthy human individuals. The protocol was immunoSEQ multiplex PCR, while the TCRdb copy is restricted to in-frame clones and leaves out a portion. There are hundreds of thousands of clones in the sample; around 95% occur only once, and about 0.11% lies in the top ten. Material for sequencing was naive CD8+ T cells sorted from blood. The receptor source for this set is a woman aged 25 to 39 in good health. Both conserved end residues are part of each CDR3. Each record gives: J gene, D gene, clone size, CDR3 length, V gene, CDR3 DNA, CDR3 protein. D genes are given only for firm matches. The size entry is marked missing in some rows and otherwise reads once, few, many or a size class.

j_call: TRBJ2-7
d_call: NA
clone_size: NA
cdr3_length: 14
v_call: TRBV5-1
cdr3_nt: TGCGCCAGCAGCGTCTACTTGGGAGGCTCCGAGCAGTACTTC
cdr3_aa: CASSVYLGGSEQYF

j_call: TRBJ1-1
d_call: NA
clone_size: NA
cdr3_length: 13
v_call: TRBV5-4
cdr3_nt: TGTGCCAGCAGCTTGGCGTCACCCCGTGAAGCTTTCTTT
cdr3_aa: CASSLASPREAFF

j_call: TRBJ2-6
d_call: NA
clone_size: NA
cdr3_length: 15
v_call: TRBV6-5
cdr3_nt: TGTGCCAGCAGCCCCGTACTCTCTGGGGCCAACGTCCTGACTTTC
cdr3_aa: CASSPVLSGANVLTF

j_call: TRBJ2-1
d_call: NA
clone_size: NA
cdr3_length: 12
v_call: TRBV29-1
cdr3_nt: TGCAGCGTTGAAAGCGCCTCCCCTGAGCAGTTCTTC
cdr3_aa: CSVESASPEQFF

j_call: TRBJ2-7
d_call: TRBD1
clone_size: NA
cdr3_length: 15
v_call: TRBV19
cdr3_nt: TGTGCCAGTAGTCCGGGACAGGGGCCCTCCTACGAGCAGTACTTC
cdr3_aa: CASSPGQGPSYEQYF

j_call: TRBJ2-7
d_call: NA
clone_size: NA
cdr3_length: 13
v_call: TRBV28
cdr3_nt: TGTGCCAGCAGCGGAATACAGGGCGACGAGCAGTACTTC
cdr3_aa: CASSGIQGDEQYF

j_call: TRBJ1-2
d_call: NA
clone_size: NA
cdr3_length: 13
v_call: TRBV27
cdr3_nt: TGTGCCAGCAGTTTTGCAGGGTTTGATGGCTACACCTTC
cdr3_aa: CASSFAGFDGYTF

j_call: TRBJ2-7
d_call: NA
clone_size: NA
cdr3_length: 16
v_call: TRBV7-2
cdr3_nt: TGTGCCAGCAGCTTAGCGTCTTGGACGGCCCCGGGGGAGCAGTACTTC
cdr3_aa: CASSLASWTAPGEQYF

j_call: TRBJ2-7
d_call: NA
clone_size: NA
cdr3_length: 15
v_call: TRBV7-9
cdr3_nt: TGTGCCAGCAGCTTAACCTCCGGGACTGCCTACGAGCAGTACTTC
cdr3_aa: CASSLTSGTAYEQYF

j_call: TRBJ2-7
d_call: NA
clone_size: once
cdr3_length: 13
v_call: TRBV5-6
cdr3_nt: TGTGCCAGCAGCTTCTCGATGGGCGGCGAGCAGTACTTC
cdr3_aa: CASSFSMGGEQYF

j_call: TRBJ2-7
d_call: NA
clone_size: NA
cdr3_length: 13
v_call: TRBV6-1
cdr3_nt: TGTGCCAGCAGTGAAGGGGTCTCCTACGAGCAGTACTTC
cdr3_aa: CASSEGVSYEQYF

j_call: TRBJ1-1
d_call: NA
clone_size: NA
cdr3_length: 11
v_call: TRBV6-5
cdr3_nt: TGTGCCAGCAGTGAAAACACTGAAGCTTTCTTT
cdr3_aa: CASSENTEAFF

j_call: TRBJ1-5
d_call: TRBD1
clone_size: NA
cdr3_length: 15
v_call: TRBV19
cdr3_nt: TGTGCCAGTAGTATGAGGGGGACAGTAAATCAGCCCCAGCATTTT
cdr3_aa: CASSMRGTVNQPQHF

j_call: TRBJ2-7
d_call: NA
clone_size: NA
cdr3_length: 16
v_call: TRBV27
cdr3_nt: TGTGCCAGCCAAGGTACAGGGGACTTGTCAGGGGGCGAGCAGTACTTC
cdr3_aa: CASQGTGDLSGGEQYF

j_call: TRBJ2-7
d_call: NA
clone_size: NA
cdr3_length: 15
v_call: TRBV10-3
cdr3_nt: TGTGCCATCAGTGGGGAGGTAACAGCAGGGTACGAGCAGTACTTC
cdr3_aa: CAISGEVTAGYEQYF

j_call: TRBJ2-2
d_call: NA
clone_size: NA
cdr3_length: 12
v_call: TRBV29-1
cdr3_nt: TGCAGCGTTGCTATGGGTTCCGGGGAGCTGTTTTTT
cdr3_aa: CSVAMGSGELFF

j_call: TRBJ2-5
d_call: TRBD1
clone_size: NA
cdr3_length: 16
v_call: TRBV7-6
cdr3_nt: TGTGCCAGCAGCTGGACGGGACAGGGCGTTGGTGAGACCCAGTACTTC
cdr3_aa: CASSWTGQGVGETQYF

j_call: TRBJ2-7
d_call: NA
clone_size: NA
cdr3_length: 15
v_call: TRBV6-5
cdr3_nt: TGTGCCAGCAGTTACTCGATGGGCGGGACGACCGAGCAGTACTTC
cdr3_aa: CASSYSMGGTTEQYF

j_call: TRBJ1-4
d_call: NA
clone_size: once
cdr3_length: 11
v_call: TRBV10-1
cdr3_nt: TGCGCCAGCAACATAGCGGAAAAACTGTTTTTT
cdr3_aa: CASNIAEKLFF

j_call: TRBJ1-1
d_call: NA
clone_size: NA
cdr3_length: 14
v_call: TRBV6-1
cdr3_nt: TGTGCCAGCAGTGATACAGGGTTGAACACTGAAGCTTTCTTT
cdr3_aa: CASSDTGLNTEAFF

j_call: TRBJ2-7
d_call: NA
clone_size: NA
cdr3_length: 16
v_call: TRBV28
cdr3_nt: TGTGCCAGCAGTCCCTACCCTTATACCCTCTCCTACGAGCAGTACTTC
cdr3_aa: CASSPYPYTLSYEQYF

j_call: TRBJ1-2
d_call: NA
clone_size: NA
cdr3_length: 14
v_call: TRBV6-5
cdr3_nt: TGTGCCAGCAGTTACTCCGGCGGGGCCCAGGCCCTCACCTTC
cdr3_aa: CASSYSGGAQALTF

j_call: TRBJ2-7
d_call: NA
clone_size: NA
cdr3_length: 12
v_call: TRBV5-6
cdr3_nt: TGTGCCAGCAGCGTGACAGCGTACGAGCAGTACTTC
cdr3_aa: CASSVTAYEQYF

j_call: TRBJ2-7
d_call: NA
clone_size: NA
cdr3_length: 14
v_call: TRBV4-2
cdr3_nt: TGTGCCAGCAGCCAAGTTTCGAGTTCTGGCGAGCAGTACTTC
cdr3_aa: CASSQVSSSGEQYF

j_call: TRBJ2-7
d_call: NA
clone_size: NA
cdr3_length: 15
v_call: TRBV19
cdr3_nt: TGTGCCAGTAGCAACGAGCGTGACGGCCCCTACGAGCAGTACTTC
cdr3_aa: CASSNERDGPYEQYF

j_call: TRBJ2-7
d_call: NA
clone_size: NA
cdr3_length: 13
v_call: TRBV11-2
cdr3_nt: TGTGCCAGCAGCCCCCCTTTATCCAGGGAGCAGTACTTC
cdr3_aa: CASSPPLSREQYF

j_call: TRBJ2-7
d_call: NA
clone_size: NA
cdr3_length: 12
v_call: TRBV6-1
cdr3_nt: TGTGCCAGCAGTGAAGCGAGCTACGAGCAGTACTTC
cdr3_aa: CASSEASYEQYF

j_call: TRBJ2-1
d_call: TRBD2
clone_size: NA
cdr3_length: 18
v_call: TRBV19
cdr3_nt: TGTGCCAGTAGTATAGGACTAGCGGGAGGGAGGTCCTACAATGAGCAGTTCTTC
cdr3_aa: CASSIGLAGGRSYNEQFF

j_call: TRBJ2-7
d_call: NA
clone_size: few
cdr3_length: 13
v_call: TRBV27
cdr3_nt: TGTGCCAGCAGGAATGCGGGATGGGGCGAGCAGTACTTC
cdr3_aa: CASRNAGWGEQYF

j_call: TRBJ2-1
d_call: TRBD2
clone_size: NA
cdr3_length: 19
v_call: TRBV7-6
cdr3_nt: TGTGCCAGCAGCTTAGCTAGCGGGACGGTAGAATCCTCCTACAATGAGCAGTTCTTC
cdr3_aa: CASSLASGTVESSYNEQFF

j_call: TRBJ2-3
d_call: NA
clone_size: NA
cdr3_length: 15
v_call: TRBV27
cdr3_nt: TGTGCCAGCAGGCCCTATGGTGGTTTGGGAGATACGCAGTATTTT
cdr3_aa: CASRPYGGLGDTQYF

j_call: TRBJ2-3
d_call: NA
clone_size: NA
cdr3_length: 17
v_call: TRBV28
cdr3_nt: TGTGCCAGCAGTTCTGGGCGGGACTCTAAACTCACAGATACGCAGTATTTT
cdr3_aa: CASSSGRDSKLTDTQYF

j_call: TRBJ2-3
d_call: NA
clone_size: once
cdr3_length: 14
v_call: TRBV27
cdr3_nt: TGTGCCACCTCTCGTGAGAGCCAATCAGATACGCAGTATTTT
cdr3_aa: CATSRESQSDTQYF

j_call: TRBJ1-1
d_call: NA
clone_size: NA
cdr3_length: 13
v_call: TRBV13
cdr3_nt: TGTGCCAGCAGCCTACAGGGTTTCCCTGAAGCTTTCTTT
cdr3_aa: CASSLQGFPEAFF

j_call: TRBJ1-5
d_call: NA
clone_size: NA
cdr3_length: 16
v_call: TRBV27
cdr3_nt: TGTGCCAGCAGTCCCCAGGGATTTGGTAGCAATCAGCCCCAGCATTTT
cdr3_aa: CASSPQGFGSNQPQHF

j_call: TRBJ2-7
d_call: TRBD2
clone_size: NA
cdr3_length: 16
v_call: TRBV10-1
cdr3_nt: TGCGCCAGCAGCCACAAGACTAGCGGGAGTAAGAACGAGCAGTACTTC
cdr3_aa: CASSHKTSGSKNEQYF

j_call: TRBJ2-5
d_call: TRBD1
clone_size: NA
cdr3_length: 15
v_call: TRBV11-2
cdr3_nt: TGTGCCAGCAGCCCACCGGGACAGGGCAGGGAGACCCAGTACTTC
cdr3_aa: CASSPPGQGRETQYF

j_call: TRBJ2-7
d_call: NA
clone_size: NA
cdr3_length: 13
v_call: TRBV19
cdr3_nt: TGTGCCAGTAGTATAGGGTCTGTCTACGAGCAGTACTTC
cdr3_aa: CASSIGSVYEQYF

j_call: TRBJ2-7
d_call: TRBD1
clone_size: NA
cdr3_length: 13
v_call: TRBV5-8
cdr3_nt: TGTGCCAGCAGCCCGGGACAGAGCTACGAGCAGTACTTC
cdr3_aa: CASSPGQSYEQYF

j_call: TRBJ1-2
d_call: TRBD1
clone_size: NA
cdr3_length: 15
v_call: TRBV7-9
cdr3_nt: TGTGCCAGCAGCTTGCCGGGACAGAAAAGCTATGGCTACACCTTC
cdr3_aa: CASSLPGQKSYGYTF

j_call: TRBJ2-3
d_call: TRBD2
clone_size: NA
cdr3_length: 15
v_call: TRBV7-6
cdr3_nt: TGTGCCAGCAGCTTAACTAGCGGGAGTACAGATACGCAGTATTTT
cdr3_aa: CASSLTSGSTDTQYF

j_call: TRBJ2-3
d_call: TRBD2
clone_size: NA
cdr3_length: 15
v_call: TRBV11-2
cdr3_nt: TGTGCCAGCAGCCGCCTAGCGGCTAGCACAGATACGCAGTATTTT
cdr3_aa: CASSRLAASTDTQYF

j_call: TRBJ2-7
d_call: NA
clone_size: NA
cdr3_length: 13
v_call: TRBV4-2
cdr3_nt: TGTGCCAGCAGCCAAGATTGGACTGACGAGCAGTACTTC
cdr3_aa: CASSQDWTDEQYF

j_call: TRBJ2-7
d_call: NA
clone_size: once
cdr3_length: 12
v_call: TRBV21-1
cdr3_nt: TGTGCCAGCATTGAGGTGTCCTACGAGCAGTACTTC
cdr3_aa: CASIEVSYEQYF

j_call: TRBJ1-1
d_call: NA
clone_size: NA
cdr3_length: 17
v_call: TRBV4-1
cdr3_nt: TGCGCCAGCACCCACTCCTCTGCAGGATTGTTGAACACTGAAGCTTTCTTT
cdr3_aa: CASTHSSAGLLNTEAFF

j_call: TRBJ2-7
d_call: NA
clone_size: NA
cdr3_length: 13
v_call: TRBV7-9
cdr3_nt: TGTGCCAGCAGCTTCGGCGGGTTCTACGAGCAGTACTTC
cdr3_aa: CASSFGGFYEQYF

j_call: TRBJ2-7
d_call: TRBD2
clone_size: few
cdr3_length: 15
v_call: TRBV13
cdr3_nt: TGTGCCAGCAGCTTAGGGGGACTAGCTCTGTACGAGCAGTACTTC
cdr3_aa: CASSLGGLALYEQYF

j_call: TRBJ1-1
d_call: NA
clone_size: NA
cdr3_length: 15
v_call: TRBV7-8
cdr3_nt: TGTGCCAGCAGCTTAGAACGGGGGGGGAACACTGAAGCTTTCTTT
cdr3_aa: CASSLERGGNTEAFF

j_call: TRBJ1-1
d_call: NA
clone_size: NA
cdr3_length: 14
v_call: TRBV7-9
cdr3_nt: TGTGCCAGCAGCTTACTGGACACCAACACTGAAGCTTTCTTT
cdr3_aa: CASSLLDTNTEAFF

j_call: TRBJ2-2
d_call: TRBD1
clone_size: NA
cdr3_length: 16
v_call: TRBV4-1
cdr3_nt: TGCGCCAGCAGCCAACACAGGGGAGTTATCACCGGGGAGCTGTTTTTT
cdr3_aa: CASSQHRGVITGELFF

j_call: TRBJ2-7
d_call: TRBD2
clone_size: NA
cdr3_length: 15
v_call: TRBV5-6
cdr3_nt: TGTGCCAGCAGCTTGCCTAGCGGGAGCTCCTACGAGCAGTACTTC
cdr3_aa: CASSLPSGSSYEQYF

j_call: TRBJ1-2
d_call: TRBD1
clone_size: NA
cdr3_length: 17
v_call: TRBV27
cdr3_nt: TGTGCCAGCAGTTCAGGGGGGAATGGGGGCTGGGGCTATGGCTACACCTTC
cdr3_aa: CASSSGGNGGWGYGYTF

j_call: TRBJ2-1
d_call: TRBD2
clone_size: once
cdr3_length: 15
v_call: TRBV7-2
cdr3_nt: TGTGCCAGCAGCTTAGTGGTAGCGGGGGAGGGTGAGCAGTTCTTC
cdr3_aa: CASSLVVAGEGEQFF

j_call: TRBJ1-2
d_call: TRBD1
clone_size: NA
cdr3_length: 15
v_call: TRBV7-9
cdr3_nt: TGTGCCAGCAGCTTAACCGGACAGGGGAAAGGAGGCTACACCTTC
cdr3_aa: CASSLTGQGKGGYTF

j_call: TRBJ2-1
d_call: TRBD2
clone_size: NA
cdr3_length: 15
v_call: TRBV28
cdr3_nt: TGTGCCAGCAGTTTAACGCTGAGCGGGAGCAATGAGCAGTTCTTC
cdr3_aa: CASSLTLSGSNEQFF

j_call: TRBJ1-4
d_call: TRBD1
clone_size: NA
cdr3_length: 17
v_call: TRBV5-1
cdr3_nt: TGCGCCAGCAGCTTGGCCTACAGGGGGGATACTAATGAAAAACTGTTTTTT
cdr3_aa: CASSLAYRGDTNEKLFF

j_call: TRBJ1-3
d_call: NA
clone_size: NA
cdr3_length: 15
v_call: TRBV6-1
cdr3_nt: TGTGCCAGCAAGGATCGAATTACCCCTGGAAACACCATATATTTT
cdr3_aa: CASKDRITPGNTIYF

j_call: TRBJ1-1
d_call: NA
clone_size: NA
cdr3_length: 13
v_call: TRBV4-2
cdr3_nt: TGTGCCAGCAGCTGGGAGGTCGGCACTGAAGCTTTCTTT
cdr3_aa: CASSWEVGTEAFF